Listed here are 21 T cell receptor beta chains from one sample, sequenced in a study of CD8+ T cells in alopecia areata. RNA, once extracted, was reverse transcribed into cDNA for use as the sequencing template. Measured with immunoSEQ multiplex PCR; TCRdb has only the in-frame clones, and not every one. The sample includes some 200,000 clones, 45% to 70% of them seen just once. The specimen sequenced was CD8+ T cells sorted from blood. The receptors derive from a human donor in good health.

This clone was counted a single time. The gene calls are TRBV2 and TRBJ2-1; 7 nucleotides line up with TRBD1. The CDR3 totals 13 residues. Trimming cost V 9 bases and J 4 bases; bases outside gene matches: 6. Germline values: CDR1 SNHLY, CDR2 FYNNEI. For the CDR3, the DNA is TGTGCCAGACAGGGGACCTCATACAATGAGCAGTTCTTC. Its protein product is CARQGTSYNEQFF.

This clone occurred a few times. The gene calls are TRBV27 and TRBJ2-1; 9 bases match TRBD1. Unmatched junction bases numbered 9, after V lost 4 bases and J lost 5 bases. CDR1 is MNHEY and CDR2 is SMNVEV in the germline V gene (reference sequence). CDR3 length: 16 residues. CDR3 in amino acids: CASSYMYRGHDNEQFF. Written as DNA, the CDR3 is TGTGCCAGCAGTTACATGTACAGGGGGCATGACAATGAGCAGTTCTTC.

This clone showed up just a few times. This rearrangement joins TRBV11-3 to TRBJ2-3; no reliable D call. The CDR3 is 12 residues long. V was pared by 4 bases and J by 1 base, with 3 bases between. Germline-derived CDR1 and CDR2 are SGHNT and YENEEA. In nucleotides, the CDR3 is TGTGCCAGCAGCTCCGGCACAGATACGCAGTATTTT. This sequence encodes CASSSGTDTQYF.

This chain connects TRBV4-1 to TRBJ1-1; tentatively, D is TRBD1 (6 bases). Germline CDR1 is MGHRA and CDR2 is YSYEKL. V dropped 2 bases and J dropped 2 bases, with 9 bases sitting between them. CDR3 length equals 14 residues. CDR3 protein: CASSQQGLNTEAFF. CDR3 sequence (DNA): TGCGCCAGCAGCCAACAGGGGCTTAACACTGAAGCTTTCTTT.

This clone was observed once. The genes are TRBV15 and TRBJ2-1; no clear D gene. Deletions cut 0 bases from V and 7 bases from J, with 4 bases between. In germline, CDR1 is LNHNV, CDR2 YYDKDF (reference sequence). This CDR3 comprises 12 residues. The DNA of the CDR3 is TGTGCCACCAGCAGAGAGGCGAATGAGCAGTTCTTC. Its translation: CATSREANEQFF.

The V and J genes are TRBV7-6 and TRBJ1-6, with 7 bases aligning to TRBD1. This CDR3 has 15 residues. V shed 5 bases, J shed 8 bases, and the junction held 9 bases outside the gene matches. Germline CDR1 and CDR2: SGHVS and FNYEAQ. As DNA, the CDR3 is TGTGCCAGCAGCCCGCAGACGACAGGGTATTCACCCCTCCACTTT. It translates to CASSPQTTGYSPLHF.

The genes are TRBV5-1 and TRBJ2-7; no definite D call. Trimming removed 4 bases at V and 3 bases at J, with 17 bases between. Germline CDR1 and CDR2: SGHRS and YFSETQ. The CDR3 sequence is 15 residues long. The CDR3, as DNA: TGCGCCAGCAGCACGCGGCCGGACGGAGACTACGAGCAGTACTTC. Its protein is CASSTRPDGDYEQYF.

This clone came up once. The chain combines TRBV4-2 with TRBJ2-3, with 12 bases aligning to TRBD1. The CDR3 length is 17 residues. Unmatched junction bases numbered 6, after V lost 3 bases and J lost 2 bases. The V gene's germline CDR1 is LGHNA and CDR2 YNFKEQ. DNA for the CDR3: TGTGCCAGCAGCCATGGGGGACAGGGGGCGATCACAGATACGCAGTATTTT. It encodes CASSHGGQGAITDTQYF.

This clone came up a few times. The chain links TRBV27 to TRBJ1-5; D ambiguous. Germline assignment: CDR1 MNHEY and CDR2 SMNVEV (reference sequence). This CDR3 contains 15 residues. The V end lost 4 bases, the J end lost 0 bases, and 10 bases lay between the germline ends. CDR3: CASSWPDYSNQPQHF. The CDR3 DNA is TGTGCCAGCAGTTGGCCAGACTATAGCAATCAGCCCCAGCATTTT.

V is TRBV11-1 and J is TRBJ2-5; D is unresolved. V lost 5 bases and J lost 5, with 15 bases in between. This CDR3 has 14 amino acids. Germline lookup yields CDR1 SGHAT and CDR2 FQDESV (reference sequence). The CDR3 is CASSPLEIRETQYF. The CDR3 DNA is TGTGCCAGCAGCCCCCTTGAGATACGGGAGACCCAGTACTTC.

The CDR3 coding sequence is TGTGCCAGCAGCTCGCGAGAAGGGTCCACAGATACGCAGTATTTT. Amino acids: CASSSREGSTDTQYF. V gene TRBV7-9 combines with J gene TRBJ2-3; D gene ambiguous. Trimming cost V 4 bases and J 2 bases, with 13 bases left between them. The CDR3 runs 15 residues. In germline, CDR1 is SEHNR, CDR2 FQNEAQ (reference sequence).

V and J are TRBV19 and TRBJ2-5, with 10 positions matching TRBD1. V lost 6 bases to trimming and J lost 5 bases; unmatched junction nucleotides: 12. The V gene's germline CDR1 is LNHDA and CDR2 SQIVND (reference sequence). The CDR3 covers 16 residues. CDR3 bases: TGTGCCAGTAGAACCTCGGGCCGGACAGGGGGGGAGACCCAGTACTTC. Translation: CASRTSGRTGGETQYF.

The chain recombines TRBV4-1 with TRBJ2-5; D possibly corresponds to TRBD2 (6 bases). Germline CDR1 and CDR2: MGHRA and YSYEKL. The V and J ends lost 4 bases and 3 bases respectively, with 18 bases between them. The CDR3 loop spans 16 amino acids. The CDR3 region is CASSPPRLGGKETQYF. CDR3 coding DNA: TGCGCCAGCAGCCCCCCCCGACTAGGCGGAAAAGAGACCCAGTACTTC.

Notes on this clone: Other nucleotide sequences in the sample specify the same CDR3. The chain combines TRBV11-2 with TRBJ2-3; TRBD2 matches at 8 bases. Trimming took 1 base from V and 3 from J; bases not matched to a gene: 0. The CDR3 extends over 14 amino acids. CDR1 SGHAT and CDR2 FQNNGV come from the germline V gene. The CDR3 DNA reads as TGTGCCAGCAGCTTAGCGGGGGGGACAGATACGCAGTATTTT. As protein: CASSLAGGTDTQYF.

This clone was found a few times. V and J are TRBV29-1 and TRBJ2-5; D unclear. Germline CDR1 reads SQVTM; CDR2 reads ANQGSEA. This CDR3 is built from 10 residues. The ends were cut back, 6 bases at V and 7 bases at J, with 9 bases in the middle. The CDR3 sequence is CSVGGVTQYF. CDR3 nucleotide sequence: TGCAGCGTGGGCGGTGTGACCCAGTACTTC.

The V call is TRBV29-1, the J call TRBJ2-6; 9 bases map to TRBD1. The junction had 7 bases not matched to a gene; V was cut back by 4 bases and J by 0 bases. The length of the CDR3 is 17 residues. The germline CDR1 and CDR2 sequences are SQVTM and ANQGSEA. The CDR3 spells CSVGGDREGSGANVLTF. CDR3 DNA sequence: TGCAGCGTTGGGGGGGACAGGGAAGGCTCTGGGGCCAACGTCCTGACTTTC.

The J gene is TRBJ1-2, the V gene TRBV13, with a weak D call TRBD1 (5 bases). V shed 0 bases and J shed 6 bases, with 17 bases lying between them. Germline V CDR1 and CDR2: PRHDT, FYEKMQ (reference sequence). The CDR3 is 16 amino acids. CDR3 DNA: TGTGCCAGCAGCTTAGGCTCTCAGGGTCGAGTAGATGGCTACACCTTC. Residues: CASSLGSQGRVDGYTF.

The CDR3 DNA reads as TGTGCCAGCAGCACCGGACTAGCGAGGGAGCAGTTCTTC. Its protein is CASSTGLAREQFF. The chain couples TRBV7-9 to TRBJ2-1; TRBD2 matches at 9 bases. The germline V gene has CDR1 SEHNR and CDR2 FQNEAQ (reference sequence). The CDR3 length is 13 residues. J gave up 10 bases and V 5 bases, and 6 bases lay outside the gene matches.

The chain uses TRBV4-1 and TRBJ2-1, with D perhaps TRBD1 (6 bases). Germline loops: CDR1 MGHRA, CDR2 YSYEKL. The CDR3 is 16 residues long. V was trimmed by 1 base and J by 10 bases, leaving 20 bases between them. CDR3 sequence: CASSQVGADGHREQFF. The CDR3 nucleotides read TGCGCCAGCAGCCAAGTGGGGGCCGATGGGCACAGGGAGCAGTTCTTC.

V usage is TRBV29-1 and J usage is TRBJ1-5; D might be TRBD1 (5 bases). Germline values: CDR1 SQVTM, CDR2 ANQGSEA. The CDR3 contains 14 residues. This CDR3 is CSYSDSPGRAPQHF. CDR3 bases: TGCAGTTACTCAGACAGCCCAGGCCGGGCGCCCCAGCATTTT. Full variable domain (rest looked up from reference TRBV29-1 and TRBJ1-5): SAVISQKPSRDICQRGTSLTIQCQVDSQVTMMFWYRQQPGQSLTLIATANQGSEATYESGFVIDKFPISRPNLTFSTLTVSNMSPEDSSIYLCSYSDSPGRAPQHFGDGTRLSIL.

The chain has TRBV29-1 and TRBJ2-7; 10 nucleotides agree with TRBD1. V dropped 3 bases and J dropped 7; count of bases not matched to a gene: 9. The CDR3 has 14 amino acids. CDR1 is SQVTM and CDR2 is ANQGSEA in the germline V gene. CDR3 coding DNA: TGCAGCGTTGAGTACCGGGACAGGGGTAGTGAGCAGTACTTC. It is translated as CSVEYRDRGSEQYF.